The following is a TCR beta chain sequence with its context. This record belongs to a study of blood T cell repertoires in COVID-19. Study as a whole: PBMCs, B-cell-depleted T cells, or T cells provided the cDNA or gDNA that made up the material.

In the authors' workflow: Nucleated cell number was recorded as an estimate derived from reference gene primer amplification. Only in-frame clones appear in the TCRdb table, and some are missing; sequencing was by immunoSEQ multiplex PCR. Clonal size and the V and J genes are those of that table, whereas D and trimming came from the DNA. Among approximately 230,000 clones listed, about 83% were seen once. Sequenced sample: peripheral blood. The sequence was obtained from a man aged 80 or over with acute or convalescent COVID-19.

CDR3 amino acids: CASTTRGGWDEQFF. For the CDR3, the DNA is TGTGCCAGCACCACCCGTGGGGGGTGGGATGAGCAGTTCTTC. This chain links TRBV7-8 with TRBJ2-1; D might be TRBD2 (6 bases). V lost 7 bases and J lost 8, with 18 bases in between. Per germline, CDR1 SGHVS and CDR2 FQNEAQ. There are 14 residues in the CDR3.